These 2 T cell receptor beta chains came from one sample sequenced in a study of neoadjuvant anti-PD-1 for oral cavity cancer. Sequenced by immunoSEQ multiplex PCR; TCRdb stores in-frame clones only, minus some. The sample has more than 10,000 clones, over 65% seen once. Sequences were derived from PBMCs, sampled before nivolumab (anti-PD-1) treatment. The receptors here all came from a person between 35 and 79 years old with oral cavity squamous cell carcinoma.

This clone was seen once. The V and J genes are TRBV7-2 and TRBJ2-2; maybe TRBD1 (5 bases). Germline V CDR1 and CDR2: SGHTA, FQGNSA. The CDR3 is made up of 15 amino acids. Trimming pared 4 bases from V and 5 bases from J, leaving 14 bases between. The DNA of the CDR3 is TGTGCCAGCAGCTCAACCCTCAGGGTTACCGGGGAGCTGTTTTTT. Amino acids: CASSSTLRVTGELFF. The entire variable domain, with the rest obtained from reference TRBV7-2 and TRBJ2-2, is as follows: GAGVSQSPSNKVTEKGKDVELRCDPISGHTALYWYRQSLGQGLEFLIYFQGNSAPDKSGLPSDRFSAERTGGSVSTLTIQRTQQEDSAVYLCASSSTLRVTGELFFGEGSRLTVL.

This chain uses TRBV6-5 with TRBJ1-1, with 7 bases matching TRBD1. This CDR3 is built from 15 residues. V shed 4 bases and J 1 base; nucleotides not matched to a gene: 6. The germline CDR1 and CDR2 sequences are MNHEY and SVGAGI. For the CDR3, the DNA is TGTGCCAGCAGTTCGTCCAGGGGGGAGAACACTGAAGCTTTCTTT. Its translation is CASSSSRGENTEAFF.